This TCR beta chain appears in the sequencing data of a study of T cell responses to AZD1222 COVID-19 vaccine. The CDR3 covers 15 residues. Losses at the gene ends were 6 bases for V and 5 bases for J; bases not matched to a gene: 10. CDR1 and CDR2 from the germline V gene are MDHEN and SYDVKM. TCRdb's copy holds only in-frame clones and misses some; the assay was immunoSEQ multiplex PCR. The profile shows 85,000 to 100,000 clones, approximately 93% of them singletons. This receptor was identified in an adult who received the AZD1222 COVID-19 vaccine. The source was peripheral blood, collected 28 days after the second AZD1222 dose. The V call is TRBV28, the J call TRBJ2-7, with 10 nucleotides matching TRBD1. This chain's CDR3 is CASSSAGTGAHEQYF. The CDR3 DNA reads as TGTGCCAGCAGCTCCGCCGGGACAGGGGCCCACGAGCAGTACTTC.